This T cell receptor (beta chain) was identified during a study of blood T cell repertoires in COVID-19. Study-wide context: The origin of the acute and convalescent COVID-19 samples was the United States, Italy and Spain.

The table came from immunoSEQ multiplex PCR; TCRdb's copy has only in-frame clones and leaves some out. The sample records 30,000 to 40,000 clones, approximately 91% being singletons. The ends were cut back, 5 bases at V and 3 bases at J, with 13 bases in the middle. The CDR3 is 15 amino acids. CDR1 and CDR2 from the germline V gene are LNHNV and YYDKDF (reference sequence). The gene calls are TRBV15 and TRBJ1-4, with D hard to call. The TCR sequence derives from a man aged 70-80 years with active COVID-19. The sequencing sample was made of peripheral blood. CDR3 amino acids: CATSQTRLANEKLFF. CDR3 DNA: TGTGCCACCAGCCAAACGCGGTTGGCTAATGAAAAACTGTTTTTT.